This T cell receptor (beta chain) comes out of a study of identical twins. Study results and caveats: Beta clonotypes that were abundant in cord blood contained fewer insertions, a pattern absent from memory repertoires.

The junction had 2 bases not matched to a gene; V was cut back by 0 bases and J by 5 bases. This CDR3 contains 16 residues. The germline gives CDR1 MGHRA, CDR2 YSYEKL. In its sample, this clonotype was seen many times. Its antigen remains unidentified. In TCRdb, the 5' RACE reads were re-called with MiXCR into one record per CDR3 protein. The data show 550,000 to 800,000 distinct CDR3 sequences, 7.1% seen once. The same sample was also used in a study of yellow fever vaccine responses in identical twins.

The gene calls are TRBV4-1 and TRBJ2-1; 12 bases line up with TRBD2. The sequencing input was PBMCs. This TCR derives from a woman younger than 35 in good health. CDR3 nucleotide sequence: TGCGCCAGCAGCCAAGAACTAGCGGGGGGCCACAATGAGCAGTTCTTC. This translates into CASSQELAGGHNEQFF.